The 14 T cell receptor beta chains listed next were all sequenced from one sample in a study of post-analysis software for immune sequencing data. Study outcomes and limitations: Five TRBV segments were more frequent in patients than controls; TRBV5-6, TRBV5-1 and TRBV20-1 belonged to this group.

Unique molecular identifiers tagged the TCR beta cDNA libraries. MiXCR was run by TCRdb on the PCR reads, yielding one entry per CDR3 protein. The sample shows hundreds of thousands of distinct CDR3 sequences, about 27% of them seen only once. What these receptors recognize is not known. Sequencing was carried out using blood. These receptors were collected from a girl between 5 and 17 years old with multiple sclerosis.

This clonotype was found many times. V is TRBV27 and J is TRBJ1-4; unclear D gene. CDR1 is MNHEY and CDR2 is SMNVEV in the germline V gene (reference sequence). V dropped 5 bases and J dropped 6 bases, with 16 bases sitting between them. This CDR3 has 15 amino acids. The CDR3 spells CASSETPRYDEKLFF. The CDR3 DNA sequence: TGTGCCAGCAGTGAGACTCCCCGGTACGATGAAAAACTGTTTTTT.

Concerning this clonotype itself: At one end, the junction sequence differs from germline, possibly due to a read error. The rearrangement uses TRBV12-3 or TRBV12-4 and TRBJ1-1; D gene uncertain. This CDR3 region has 13 residues. DNA of the CDR3: TGTGCCAGCAGTTTTGCGGGTCCCACTGAGGCTTTCTTT. The encoded protein is CASSFAGPTEAFF.

The J gene is TRBJ2-5, the V gene TRBV29-1; 7 nucleotides agree with TRBD2. V gave up 3 bases and J gave up 4 bases; unmatched junction bases: 5. This CDR3 spans 13 amino acids. Germline V gives CDR1 SQVTM, CDR2 ANQGSEA. The CDR3 bases are TGCAGCGTTGACCCGGGAGGAGGAGAGACCCAGTACTTC. This sequence encodes CSVDPGGGETQYF. The entire variable domain, with the rest obtained from reference TRBV29-1 and TRBJ2-5, is as follows: SAVISQKPSRDICQRGTSLTIQCQVDSQVTMMFWYRQQPGQSLTLIATANQGSEATYESGFVIDKFPISRPNLTFSTLTVSNMSPEDSSIYLCSVDPGGGETQYFGPGTRLLVL.

This clonotype has just a few counts. The CDR3 here is CSAYGDKSNTEAFF. In DNA form, the CDR3 reads TGCAGTGCTTACGGGGACAAATCGAACACTGAAGCTTTCTTT. The chain combines TRBV20-1 with TRBJ1-1; D is perhaps TRBD1 (6 bases). Germline V gene lookup returns CDR1 DFQATT and CDR2 SNEGSKA (reference sequence). This CDR3 has 14 residues. V lost 5 bases, J lost 1 base, and 14 bases lay in between.

The CDR3 loop reads CASSLQLAASYEQYF. DNA for the CDR3: TGCGCCAGCAGCCTCCAACTAGCGGCGAGCTACGAGCAGTACTTC. The chain combines TRBV4-3 with TRBJ2-7; 8 positions match TRBD2. This CDR3 region has 15 residues. V lost 4 bases to trimming and J lost 3 bases; unmatched junction nucleotides: 8. In germline, CDR1 is LGHNA, CDR2 YSLEER.

For this clonotype: Just one base apart from a much larger clone, this may be a read error. The chain uses TRBV12-3 or TRBV12-4 and TRBJ2-3, with 12 bases lining up with TRBD2. The CDR3 sequence is 16 residues long. Trimming at V came to 6 bases and at J to 6 bases, leaving 10 bases not matched to a gene. The CDR3 sequence: CASRPRTSGTADTQYF. Here the CDR3 DNA reads TGTGCCAGCAGACCCCGGACTAGCGGGACGGCCGATACGCAGTATTTT.

Only a few counts were recorded for this clonotype. The chain recombines TRBV27 with TRBJ2-3; 8 bases are shared with TRBD2. The CDR3 loop spans 16 amino acids. Germline V gene lookup returns CDR1 MNHEY and CDR2 SMNVEV (reference sequence). Trimming removed 1 base from V and 0 bases from J; junction bases left unmatched: 3. The CDR3 loop is CASSLYPSGSTDTQYF. The CDR3 nucleotides read TGTGCCAGCAGTTTATACCCTAGCGGGAGCACAGATACGCAGTATTTT.

V and J are TRBV9 and TRBJ2-3; 8 bases match TRBD2. This CDR3 region has 15 residues. The trim removed 2 bases at V and 5 bases at J, leaving 7 bases unmatched. The germline V gene has CDR1 SGDLS and CDR2 YYNGEE. This CDR3 is CASSVLAGSQDTQYF. The CDR3 DNA is TGTGCCAGCAGCGTTTTAGCGGGGTCCCAAGATACGCAGTATTTT.

This sequence joins TRBV7-2 and TRBJ2-5, with D unresolved. The closer fit of TRBJ2-7 to the DNA end suggests the J call may be wrong. Germline assignment: CDR1 SGHTA and CDR2 FQGNSA. This CDR3 comprises 14 residues. The CDR3 sequence is CASSLEAISYEQYF. DNA for the CDR3: TGTGCCAGCAGCTTAGAGGCCATCAGCTACGAGCAGTACTTC.

The rearrangement joins TRBV14 to TRBJ1-2; weak D call: TRBD1 (6 bases). The V end was cut by 8 bases, the J end by 7 bases, with 29 bases between. This CDR3 is 17 amino acids long. CDR1 is SGHDN, CDR2 FVKESK, per germline. In DNA, the CDR3 is TGTGCCAGCGGGGGTCTAAATCAGGGGCCGGCGAGTGGTGGCTACACCTTC. Its protein is CASGGLNQGPASGGYTF.

The chain carries TRBV7-9 and TRBJ2-3; D is perhaps TRBD1 (6 bases). This CDR3 is built from 14 residues. V shed 3 bases and J shed 4 bases, with 11 bases lying between them. Germline V gene lookup returns CDR1 SEHNR and CDR2 FQNEAQ (reference sequence). In DNA form, the CDR3 reads TGTGCCAGCAGCTTTAACAACAGGGCAGATACGCAGTATTTT. Translated, it gives CASSFNNRADTQYF. The variable domain in full, completed from reference TRBV7-9 and TRBJ2-3, reads DTGVSQNPRHKITKRGQNVTFRCDPISEHNRLYWYRQTLGQGPEFLTYFQNEAQLEKSRLLSDRFSAERPKGSFSTLEIQRTEQGDSAMYLCASSFNNRADTQYFGPGTRLTVL.

The chain uses TRBV10-3 and TRBJ1-3; 9 bases match TRBD1. The germline CDR1 and CDR2 sequences are ENHRY and SYGVKD. Germline trimming cut 10 bases from V and 3 bases from J; bases unmatched to any gene: 10. This CDR3 is 15 amino acids long. CDR3 protein: CASRDRDGIGNTIYF. The CDR3, as DNA: TGTGCCAGCCGGGACAGGGATGGAATTGGAAACACCATATATTTT.

The V call is TRBV4-3, the J call TRBJ1-2; 9 nucleotides line up with TRBD1. This CDR3 has 16 residues. With 2 bases clipped from V and 1 base from J, the junction kept 5 bases outside the gene matches. CDR1 is LGHNA and CDR2 is YSLEER in the germline V gene. CDR3 sequence: CASSQLDRGSNYGYTF. Here the CDR3 DNA reads TGCGCCAGCAGCCAACTCGACAGGGGGAGTAACTATGGCTACACCTTC.

The V gene is TRBV29-1, the J gene TRBJ2-1; 10 bases match TRBD2. The CDR3 has 14 amino acids. Germline loops: CDR1 SQVTM, CDR2 ANQGSEA. Trimming cost V 7 bases and J 0 bases; bases outside gene matches: 3. The DNA of the CDR3 is TGCAGCGGTTTAGCGGGGGGCTCCTACAATGAGCAGTTCTTC. This translates into CSGLAGGSYNEQFF.